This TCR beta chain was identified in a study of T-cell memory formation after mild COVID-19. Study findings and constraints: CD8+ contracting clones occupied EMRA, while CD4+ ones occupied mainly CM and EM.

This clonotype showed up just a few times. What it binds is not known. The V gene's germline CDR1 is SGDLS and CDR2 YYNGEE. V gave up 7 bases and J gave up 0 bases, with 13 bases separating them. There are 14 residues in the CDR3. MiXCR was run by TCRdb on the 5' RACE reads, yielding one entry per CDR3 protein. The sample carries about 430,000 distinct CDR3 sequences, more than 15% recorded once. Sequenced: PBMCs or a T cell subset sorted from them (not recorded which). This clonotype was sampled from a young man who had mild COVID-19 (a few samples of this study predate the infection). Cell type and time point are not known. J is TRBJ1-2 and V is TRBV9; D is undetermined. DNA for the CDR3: TGTGCCAGCCCCCCTGGGGTCACTAACTATGGCTACACCTTC. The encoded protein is CASPPGVTNYGYTF.